This entry is about one T cell receptor (beta chain). Each depressed patient was pairwise matched to a non-depressed control for sex, age, current smoking status and body mass index. Participants were all of European descent. No current or lifetime mood disorder and depressive symptom score of 5 or less defined controls. Participants with major medical conditions, Axis I/II comorbidities, regular medication or illicit drug use were excluded. These data originate in a study of untreated major depressive disorder. Profiled with immunoSEQ multiplex PCR; TCRdb holds only in-frame clones, not every one. The sample consists of over 20,000 clones, 70% to 90% of them appearing once. The sequenced sample was CD4+ T cells from PBMCs. This clonotype originated in a woman aged 25-40 years in good health.

DNA of the CDR3: TGTGCCTGGAGTCGGCGGGGGCCTGCCTACGAGCAGTACTTC. Translating gives CAWSRRGPAYEQYF. This chain uses TRBV30 with TRBJ2-7; tentative D call: TRBD2 (7 bases). V gave up 2 bases and J gave up 2 bases, with 13 bases separating them. The germline V gene encodes CDR1 GTSNPN and CDR2 SVGIG (reference sequence). This CDR3 is 14 amino acids long. The full variable domain, with the rest looked up from reference TRBV30 and TRBJ2-7, is SQTIHQWPATLVQPVGSPLSLECTVEGTSNPNLYWYRQAAGRGLQLLFYSVGIGQISSEVPQNLSASRPQDRQFILSSKKLLLSDSGFYLCAWSRRGPAYEQYFGPGTRLTVT.